A selection of T cell receptor beta chains follows, all from one sample in a study of T-cell memory formation after mild COVID-19. TCRdb reprocessed the 5' RACE reads via MiXCR and lists one record per CDR3 protein. The sample yields about 430,000 distinct CDR3 sequences, 24% seen once. Sequenced: PBMCs or a T cell subset sorted from them (not recorded which). Source of these receptors: an adult woman who had mild COVID-19 (a few samples of this study predate the infection). Cell type and time point are not known. Both conserved end residues are part of each CDR3. A D gene is named only where the DNA matches it firmly. A row's size may be missing; if present it is once, few, many or a size class.

size: few; D: .; J: TRBJ1-4; V: TRBV30; DNA: TGTGCCTGGAGTATGCTGAGGGAAAAACTGTTTTTT; CDR3: CAWSMLREKLFF
size: .; D: .; J: TRBJ1-1; V: TRBV19; DNA: TGTGCCAGTAGTATAGCCAGCCTGGGCCCGAACGCTGAAGCTTTCTTT; CDR3: CASSIASLGPNAEAFF
size: .; D: .; J: TRBJ2-7; V: TRBV5-1; DNA: TGCGCCAGCAGCCCACTCCCCGGGACGGAGACCTACGAGCAGTACTTC; CDR3: CASSPLPGTETYEQYF
size: few; D: .; J: TRBJ2-5; V: TRBV7-6; DNA: TGTGCCAGCAGCCGGGGTCCCACCGGCCAAGAGACCCAGTACTTC; CDR3: CASSRGPTGQETQYF
size: .; D: .; J: TRBJ2-7; V: TRBV12-3/TRBV12-4; DNA: TGTGCCAGCAGTACCCGACAGTATTATGCCTACGAGCAGTACTTC; CDR3: CASSTRQYYAYEQYF
size: few; D: .; J: TRBJ2-1; V: TRBV11-2; DNA: TGTGCCAGCAGCTCTCAAGGACAGCTCAGTGAGCAGTTCTTC; CDR3: CASSSQGQLSEQFF
size: .; D: TRBD1; J: TRBJ1-1; V: TRBV9; DNA: TGTGCCAGCAGCATCCGCGACAGGGCCGACACTGAAGCTTTCTTT; CDR3: CASSIRDRADTEAFF
size: .; D: .; J: TRBJ2-2; V: TRBV27; DNA: TGTGCCAGCAGCTTGACCCACGGGAGTTTGAACACCGGGGAGCTGTTTTTT; CDR3: CASSLTHGSLNTGELFF
size: .; D: TRBD1; J: TRBJ2-7; V: TRBV9; DNA: TGTGCCAGCAGCGTGGGCGGGACAGGGCCGCAGTACTTC; CDR3: CASSVGGTGPQYF
size: .; D: .; J: TRBJ1-2; V: TRBV5-1; DNA: TGCGCCAGCAGCTTGGAACCGTCAGGGGAAGGCTACACCTTC; CDR3: CASSLEPSGEGYTF
size: few; D: TRBD2; J: TRBJ2-5; V: TRBV6-5; DNA: TGTGCCAGCAGTTACGAGGGGACTAGCGGGATTGTAGGCCAAGAGACCCAGTACTTC; CDR3: CASSYEGTSGIVGQETQYF
size: .; D: .; J: TRBJ2-3; V: TRBV5-4; DNA: TGTGCCAGCAGCTGGGGGGCATCAGATACGCAGTATTTT; CDR3: CASSWGASDTQYF
size: few; D: TRBD2; J: TRBJ2-1; V: TRBV7-9; DNA: TGTGCCAGCCCTAGCGGCAATGAGCAGTTCTTC; CDR3: CASPSGNEQFF
size: .; D: .; J: TRBJ1-2; V: TRBV5-1; DNA: TGCGCCAGCTTCGCCGGGGCGATTTGGGGAAACTATGGCTACACCTTC; CDR3: CASFAGAIWGNYGYTF
size: few; D: TRBD1; J: TRBJ2-6; V: TRBV5-6; DNA: TGTGCCAGCAGCTCGACAGGGGTGAGGTCTGGGGCCAACGTCCTGACTTTC; CDR3: CASSSTGVRSGANVLTF
size: few; D: TRBD1; J: TRBJ1-2; V: TRBV5-6; DNA: TGTGCCAGCAGCTTGGGGGACAGGCCACTCTATGGCTACACCTTC; CDR3: CASSLGDRPLYGYTF
size: .; D: .; J: TRBJ2-5; V: TRBV7-6; DNA: TGTGCCAGCAGCTTAAAACCCCTTCCGGACAGATACCAAGAGACCCAGTACTTC; CDR3: CASSLKPLPDRYQETQYF
size: .; D: .; J: TRBJ1-1; V: TRBV29-1; DNA: TGCAGCGTTGAGGGGACCCTGGGGAACACTGAAGCTTTCTTT; CDR3: CSVEGTLGNTEAFF
size: many; D: .; J: TRBJ2-5; V: TRBV4-2; DNA: TGTGCCAGCAGCCAAGAACTTCAGACCCAGTACTTC; CDR3: CASSQELQTQYF